The 31 T cell receptor beta chains reported below all come from one sample, sequenced in a study of PD-1 blockade in classical Hodgkin lymphoma. The assay was immunoSEQ multiplex PCR, and TCRdb's table has in-frame clones only and misses some. The sample holds approximately 3,000 clones, 70% seen once. The time point was: newly diagnosed, previously untreated cHL patient sample. Isolated CD8+ T cells were derived from thawed PBMCs through magnetic negative selection. The sequencing input was CD8+ T cells from blood. These receptors were collected from a human donor with classical Hodgkin lymphoma.

The chain is built from TRBV14 and TRBJ2-1; the match to TRBD2 covers 8 bases. Per germline, CDR1 SGHDN and CDR2 FVKESK. The CDR3 loop spans 15 amino acids. The J segment lost 8 bases and the V segment lost 4 bases, leaving 10 bases of the junction unmatched. CDR3 DNA: TGTGCCAGCAGCCCGTCGGGACTAGGGCTCTATGAGCAGTTCTTC. Protein product: CASSPSGLGLYEQFF.

This chain connects TRBV5-5 to TRBJ1-3; perhaps TRBD1 as D (6 bases). This CDR3 has 15 residues. The germline CDR1 and CDR2 sequences are SGHKS and YYEKEE (reference sequence). The V end was cut by 0 bases, the J end by 0 bases, with 7 bases between. The CDR3 sequence: CASSLGTASGNTIYF. Written as DNA, the CDR3 is TGTGCCAGCAGCTTGGGGACAGCCTCTGGAAACACCATATATTTT. Filled out from reference TRBV5-5 and TRBJ1-3, the complete variable domain reads DAGVTQSPTHLIKTRGQQVTLRCSPISGHKSVSWYQQVLGQGPQFIFQYYEKEERGRGNFPDRFSARQFPNYSSELNVNALLLGDSALYLCASSLGTASGNTIYFGEGSWLTVV.

In its sample, this clone was seen once. The rearrangement joins TRBV10-1 to TRBJ2-3; no firm D call. CDR1 and CDR2 (germline): WNHNN, SYGVQD (reference sequence). This CDR3 spans 13 amino acids. Trimming took 4 bases from V and 2 from J, leaving 7 bases between them. CDR3 sequence: CASSARPTDTQYF. The DNA for the CDR3 is TGCGCCAGCAGTGCTAGACCCACAGATACGCAGTATTTT.

V is TRBV5-1 and J is TRBJ2-3; D unclear. Germline V gene sequence: CDR1 SGHRS, CDR2 YFSETQ. Trimming shortened V by 0 bases and J by 0 bases, and 5 bases separated the two germline ends. CDR3 size: 14 residues. The CDR3 is CASSLETSTDTQYF. The DNA of the CDR3 is TGCGCCAGCAGCTTGGAAACTAGCACAGATACGCAGTATTTT.

This chain links TRBV4-2 with TRBJ2-7; D gene uncertain. With 1 base removed from V and 0 bases from J, the gap between germline ends came to 10 bases. From germline, CDR1 is LGHNA and CDR2 YNFKEQ. The CDR3 consists of 15 residues. CDR3 sequence: CASSQGQASSYEQYF. The CDR3 nucleotides are TGTGCCAGCAGCCAAGGACAAGCGAGCTCCTACGAGCAGTACTTC.

V gene TRBV6-6 combines with J gene TRBJ2-7; no clear D. Trimming removed 6 bases from V and 3 bases from J, with 18 bases in between. The V gene's germline CDR1 is MNHNY and CDR2 SVGAGI (reference sequence). The CDR3 spans 15 residues. The DNA for the CDR3 is TGTGCCAGCAGGCCTGACAATGTGAATCTCTACGAGCAGTACTTC. This gives the protein CASRPDNVNLYEQYF.

The chain uses TRBV18 and TRBJ1-6; 12 positions agree with TRBD1. Germline values: CDR1 KGHSH, CDR2 LQKENI. V was pared by 3 bases and J by 14 bases, with 8 bases of the junction left unmatched. This CDR3 contains 15 residues. CDR3 residues: CASSPVPGQGATLHF. Here the CDR3 DNA reads TGTGCCAGCTCACCCGTCCCGGGACAGGGGGCCACCCTCCACTTT.

The chain employs TRBV19 and TRBJ2-4; a possible D gene is TRBD1 (6 bases). CDR3 length: 18 residues. Trimming left V 9 bases short and J 2 bases short, with 26 bases between. Germline lookup yields CDR1 LNHDA and CDR2 SQIVND (reference sequence). The CDR3 loop is CASGYRDFVFRSKNIQYF. The CDR3 nucleotides are TGTGCCAGCGGTTACAGGGATTTTGTTTTTAGGTCCAAAAACATTCAGTACTTC. Complete variable domain (other parts from reference TRBV19 and TRBJ2-4): DGGITQSPKYLFRKEGQNVTLSCEQNLNHDAMYWYRQDPGQGLRLIYYSQIVNDFQKGDIAEGYSVSREKKESFPLTVTSAQKNPTAFYLCASGYRDFVFRSKNIQYFGAGTRLSVL.

In its sample, this clone was seen a few times. This chain uses TRBV7-6 with TRBJ1-1; unclear D gene. This CDR3 contains 13 residues. V was cut by 1 base and J by 1 base, with 4 bases left in between. In germline, CDR1 is SGHVS, CDR2 FNYEAQ. The CDR3 loop is CASSLGWNTEAFF. CDR3 bases: TGTGCCAGCAGCTTAGGATGGAACACTGAAGCTTTCTTT.

This clone has a handful of counts. CDR3 nucleotides: TGTGCCAGCAGCTTAGAGACTAGCGGGAGTCGGACCGGGGAGCTGTTTTTT. Its translation: CASSLETSGSRTGELFF. The rearrangement links TRBV7-6 to TRBJ2-2; 12 bases align to TRBD2. The V segment lost 1 base and the J segment 5 bases; nucleotides outside the gene matches: 5. The germline CDR1 and CDR2 sequences are SGHVS and FNYEAQ. The CDR3 loop spans 17 amino acids.

The gene calls are TRBV6-4 and TRBJ2-1; 11 nucleotides line up with TRBD2. V gave up 3 bases and J gave up 4 bases; unmatched junction bases: 5. Germline V gene data show CDR1 as MRHNA and CDR2 as SNTAGT. This CDR3 has 16 residues. The CDR3 nucleotides read TGTGCCAGCAGTGAGACCGGGACTAGCGGTTACAATGAGCAGTTCTTC. Its translation is CASSETGTSGYNEQFF.

The genes are TRBV5-4 and TRBJ2-1; the D gene is possibly TRBD2 (6 bases). This CDR3 has 14 amino acids. From germline, CDR1 is SGHNT and CDR2 YYREEE (reference sequence). V dropped 4 bases and J dropped 5 bases, with 13 bases sitting between them. CDR3 sequence (DNA): TGTGCCAGCAGCCCTGATCCGGGAGACAATGAGCAGTTCTTC. Its translation: CASSPDPGDNEQFF.

Only a few counts were recorded for this clone. This chain joins TRBV19 and TRBJ2-3; unclear D gene. The germline gives CDR1 LNHDA, CDR2 SQIVND (reference sequence). The V gene lost 1 base and the J gene lost 2 bases, with 7 bases spanning the gap. This CDR3 has 14 residues. CDR3 amino acids: CASSIVALTDTQYF. Written as DNA, the CDR3 is TGTGCCAGTAGTATAGTTGCCCTCACAGATACGCAGTATTTT.

The chain recombines TRBV7-1 with TRBJ2-1; 8 nucleotides match TRBD1. TRBV7-1 is labeled an ORF, and its function is uncertain. Germline trimming cut 4 bases from V and 6 bases from J; bases unmatched to any gene: 5. The CDR3 totals 14 residues. CDR3 protein: CASSLGQGGNEQFF. The DNA for the CDR3 is TGTGCCAGCAGCTTAGGACAGGGAGGCAATGAGCAGTTCTTC.

The V call is TRBV25-1, the J call TRBJ1-4; perhaps TRBD1 as D (5 bases). The CDR3 has 13 residues. V was shortened by 5 bases and J by 7 bases, with 11 bases between the two germline ends. CDR1 is MGHDK and CDR2 is SYGVNS in the germline V gene. The CDR3 is CASSPGTVEKLFF. Here the CDR3 DNA reads TGTGCCAGCAGTCCAGGGACGGTTGAAAAACTGTTTTTT.

The V call is TRBV6-5, the J call TRBJ2-1; 13 bases align to TRBD2. V was clipped by 0 bases and J by 8 bases; unmatched bases: 4. The CDR3 covers 16 residues. Germline V gives CDR1 MNHEY, CDR2 SVGAGI. The CDR3 nucleotides read TGTGCCAGCAGTTACTCACTAGCGGGAGGGAGCGATGAGCAGTTCTTC. Its protein is CASSYSLAGGSDEQFF.

This clone is termed large (0.1 to 1%). J is TRBJ1-5 and V is TRBV28, with 7 positions matching TRBD1. Germline V gene lookup returns CDR1 MDHEN and CDR2 SYDVKM. V shed 3 bases, J shed 1 base, and the junction held 9 bases outside the gene matches. The CDR3 is 17 residues long. CDR3 bases: TGTGCCAGCAGTTTTCGGTTAAGGACAGGCAGCAATCAGCCCCAGCATTTT. Translated: CASSFRLRTGSNQPQHF.

The chain employs TRBV5-3 and TRBJ2-7, with D tentatively TRBD2 (7 bases). TRBV5-3 has ORF status, its function being uncertain. V was trimmed by 4 bases and J by 7 bases, leaving 21 bases between them. The CDR3 covers 15 residues. Here the CDR3 DNA reads TGTGCCAGAAGCCCCAAAAGTGGGGGGGGCTGGGAGCAGTACTTC. It specifies CARSPKSGGGWEQYF.

The chain couples TRBV7-6 to TRBJ2-7; 7 nucleotides agree with TRBD1. Germline CDR1 is SGHVS and CDR2 is FNYEAQ. This CDR3 region has 14 residues. V shed 3 bases, J shed 2 bases, and the junction held 4 bases outside the gene matches. The CDR3 loop is CASSFTGEAYEQYF. Written as DNA, the CDR3 is TGTGCCAGCAGCTTCACAGGGGAAGCCTACGAGCAGTACTTC.

The chain has TRBV5-1 and TRBJ2-1; D is ambiguous. The CDR3 runs 17 residues. Germline lookup yields CDR1 SGHRS and CDR2 YFSETQ. V was trimmed by 0 bases and J by 4 bases, leaving 17 bases between them. The CDR3 loop is CASSLELGIEIYNEQFF. In DNA form, the CDR3 reads TGCGCCAGCAGCTTGGAACTGGGAATCGAAATATACAATGAGCAGTTCTTC.

CDR3 in DNA: TGTGCCAGCAGTTTTAATACAGGGGGCAGCACTGAAGCTTTCTTT. It codes for CASSFNTGGSTEAFF. The chain combines TRBV6-5 with TRBJ1-1; 9 bases map to TRBD1. Per germline, CDR1 MNHEY and CDR2 SVGAGI. V lost 4 bases to trimming and J lost 4 bases; unmatched junction nucleotides: 7. CDR3 size: 15 residues.

This clone was detected only once. This rearrangement joins TRBV28 to TRBJ2-7, with 9 bases matching TRBD2. Unmatched junction bases numbered 9, after V lost 6 bases and J lost 3 bases. This CDR3 comprises 15 residues. Per germline, CDR1 MDHEN and CDR2 SYDVKM. As DNA, the CDR3 is TGTGCCAGCAGGACCCTGACTAGCGGATACTACGAGCAGTACTTC. Translation: CASRTLTSGYYEQYF. The full variable domain, in which reference TRBV28 and TRBJ2-7 provide the parts outside the CDR3, is DVKVTQSSRYLVKRTGEKVFLECVQDMDHENMFWYRQDPGLGLRLIYFSYDVKMKEKGDIPEGYSVSREKKERFSLILESASTNQTSMYLCASRTLTSGYYEQYFGPGTRLTVT.

V is TRBV10-3 and J is TRBJ2-2, with 9 nucleotides matching TRBD2. This CDR3 is 15 amino acids long. Germline values: CDR1 ENHRY, CDR2 SYGVKD. After removal of 8 bases from V and 3 bases from J, the junction contained 7 bases not matched to a gene. CDR3 DNA: TGTGCCATCCGAGAGACTAGCGGAGACACCGGGGAGCTGTTTTTT. It specifies CAIRETSGDTGELFF.

This clone turned up a few times. The V gene is TRBV5-6, the J gene TRBJ1-1, with D hard to call. The CDR3 has 13 residues. V lost 3 bases to trimming and J lost 7 bases, with 13 bases between them. Germline V gene data show CDR1 as SGHDT and CDR2 as YYEEEE. CDR3 sequence reads: CASSYRGPSEAFF. CDR3 DNA sequence: TGTGCCAGCAGCTACCGGGGTCCCAGTGAAGCTTTCTTT.

This chain uses TRBV5-4 with TRBJ2-5; tentatively, D is TRBD2 (5 bases). The germline V and J ends were trimmed by 3 bases and 3 bases, with 12 bases remaining between them. CDR1 is SGHNT and CDR2 is YYREEE in the germline V gene (reference sequence). The CDR3 has 14 residues. The CDR3 DNA follows: TGTGCCAGCAGCTATCGCCCGGGAAAAGAGACCCAGTACTTC. Protein product: CASSYRPGKETQYF.

The chain employs TRBV5-6 and TRBJ1-2; perhaps TRBD1 as D (6 bases). This CDR3 has 13 amino acids. The germline V gene has CDR1 SGHDT and CDR2 YYEEEE. Trimming shortened V by 0 bases and J by 7 bases, and 10 bases separated the two germline ends. The CDR3: CASSLDRDAGYTF. CDR3 in DNA: TGTGCCAGCAGCTTGGACAGGGACGCTGGCTACACCTTC.

V gene TRBV5-1 combines with J gene TRBJ2-1, with D possibly matching TRBD1 (5 bases). Between the trimmed V and J ends, which lost 1 base and 0 bases, there was a span of 8 bases. Germline assignment: CDR1 SGHRS and CDR2 YFSETQ. The CDR3 is 15 residues long. CDR3 region: CASSLRQGSYNEQFF. DNA of the CDR3: TGCGCCAGCAGCTTGAGGCAGGGCTCCTACAATGAGCAGTTCTTC.

The sample holds one count of this clone. J is TRBJ1-4 and V is TRBV28; D call uncertain. This CDR3 has 13 amino acids. Germline loops: CDR1 MDHEN, CDR2 SYDVKM. V lost 5 bases and J lost 5, with 9 bases in between. Here the CDR3 DNA reads TGTGCCAGCAGTCTAACTTTGAATGAAAAACTGTTTTTT. Protein product: CASSLTLNEKLFF.

This rearrangement joins TRBV27 to TRBJ1-6, with D unclear. Trimming took off 6 bases at V and 8 bases at J, with 14 bases between the two ends. CDR1 is MNHEY, CDR2 SMNVEV, per germline (reference sequence). The CDR3 runs 14 residues. The CDR3 is CASSRRGGYSPLHF. The CDR3 DNA reads TGTGCCAGCAGCCGTCGAGGAGGGTATTCACCCCTCCACTTT.

The genes are TRBV6-4 and TRBJ2-2; D is unclear. Per the germline V gene, CDR1 is MRHNA and CDR2 is SNTAGT. Trimming removed 2 bases from V and 1 base from J, with 2 bases in between. This CDR3 spans 13 amino acids. The DNA for the CDR3 is TGTGCCAGCAGTGACGGGAACACCGGGGAGCTGTTTTTT. Protein product: CASSDGNTGELFF.

This chain joins TRBV11-2 and TRBJ1-1, with D hard to call. This CDR3 spans 13 amino acids. Germline CDR1 and CDR2: SGHAT and FQNNGV. The V gene lost 1 base and the J gene lost 0 bases, with 3 bases spanning the gap. CDR3 nucleotide sequence: TGTGCCAGCAGCTTAGCCGTGAACACTGAAGCTTTCTTT. Translation: CASSLAVNTEAFF.